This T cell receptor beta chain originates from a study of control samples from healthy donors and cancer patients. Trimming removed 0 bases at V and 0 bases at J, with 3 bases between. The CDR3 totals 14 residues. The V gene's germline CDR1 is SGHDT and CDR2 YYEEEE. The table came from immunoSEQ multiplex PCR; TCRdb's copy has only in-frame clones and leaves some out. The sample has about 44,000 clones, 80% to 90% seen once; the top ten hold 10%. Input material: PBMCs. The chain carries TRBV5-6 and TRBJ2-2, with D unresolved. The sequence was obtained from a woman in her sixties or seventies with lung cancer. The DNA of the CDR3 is TGTGCCAGCAGCTTGGGGGCGAACACCGGGGAGCTGTTTTTT. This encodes CASSLGANTGELFF.